This T cell receptor beta chain was sequenced in a study of control samples from healthy donors and cancer patients. CDR3 length equals 15 residues. Germline V gene data show CDR1 as LNHDA and CDR2 as SQIVND (reference sequence). V dropped 9 bases and J dropped 6; count of bases not matched to a gene: 13. The repertoire was sequenced with immunoSEQ multiplex PCR; TCRdb's copy has only in-frame clones and lacks some. The sample has around 81,000 clones; approximately 95% are singletons. The specimen sequenced was blood. The TCR sequence derives from a woman in her 30s in good health. V is TRBV19 and J is TRBJ1-5; 8 bases fit TRBD1. CDR3 amino acids: CASHSRQGAGQPQHF. CDR3 in DNA: TGTGCCAGCCATTCTCGCCAGGGGGCAGGTCAGCCCCAGCATTTT.